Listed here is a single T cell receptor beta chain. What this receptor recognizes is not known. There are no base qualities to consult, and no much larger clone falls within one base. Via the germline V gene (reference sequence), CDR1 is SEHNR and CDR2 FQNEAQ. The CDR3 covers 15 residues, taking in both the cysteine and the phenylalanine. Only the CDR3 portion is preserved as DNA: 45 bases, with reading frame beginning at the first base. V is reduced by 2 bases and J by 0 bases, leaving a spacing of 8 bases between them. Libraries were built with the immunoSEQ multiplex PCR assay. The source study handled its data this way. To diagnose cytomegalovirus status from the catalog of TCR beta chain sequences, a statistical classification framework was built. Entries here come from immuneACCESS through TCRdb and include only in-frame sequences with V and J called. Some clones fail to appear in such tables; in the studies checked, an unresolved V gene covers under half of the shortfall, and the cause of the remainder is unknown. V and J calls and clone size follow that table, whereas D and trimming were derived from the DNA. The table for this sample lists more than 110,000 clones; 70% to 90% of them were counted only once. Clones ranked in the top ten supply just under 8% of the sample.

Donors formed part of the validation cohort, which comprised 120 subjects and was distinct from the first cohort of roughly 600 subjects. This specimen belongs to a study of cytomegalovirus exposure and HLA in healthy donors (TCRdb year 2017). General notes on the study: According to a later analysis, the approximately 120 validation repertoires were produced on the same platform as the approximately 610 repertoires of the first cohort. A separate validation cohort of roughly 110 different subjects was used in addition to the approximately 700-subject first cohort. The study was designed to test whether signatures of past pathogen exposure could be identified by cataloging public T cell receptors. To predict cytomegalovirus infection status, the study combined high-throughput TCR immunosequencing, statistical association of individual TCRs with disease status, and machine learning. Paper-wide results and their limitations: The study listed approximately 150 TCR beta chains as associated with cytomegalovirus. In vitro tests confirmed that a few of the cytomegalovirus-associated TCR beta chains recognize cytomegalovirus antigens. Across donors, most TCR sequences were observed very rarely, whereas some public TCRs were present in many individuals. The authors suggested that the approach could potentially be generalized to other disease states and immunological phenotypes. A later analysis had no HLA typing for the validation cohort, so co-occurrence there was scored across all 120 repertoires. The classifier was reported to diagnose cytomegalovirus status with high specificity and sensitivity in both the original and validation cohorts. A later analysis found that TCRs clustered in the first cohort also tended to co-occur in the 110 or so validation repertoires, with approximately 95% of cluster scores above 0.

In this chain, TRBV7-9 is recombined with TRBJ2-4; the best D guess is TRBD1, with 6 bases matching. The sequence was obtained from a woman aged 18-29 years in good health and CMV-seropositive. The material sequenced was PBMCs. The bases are TGTGCCAGCAGCTTACAGGGGATAGCCAAAAACATTCAGTACTTC. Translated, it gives CASSLQGIAKNIQYF.